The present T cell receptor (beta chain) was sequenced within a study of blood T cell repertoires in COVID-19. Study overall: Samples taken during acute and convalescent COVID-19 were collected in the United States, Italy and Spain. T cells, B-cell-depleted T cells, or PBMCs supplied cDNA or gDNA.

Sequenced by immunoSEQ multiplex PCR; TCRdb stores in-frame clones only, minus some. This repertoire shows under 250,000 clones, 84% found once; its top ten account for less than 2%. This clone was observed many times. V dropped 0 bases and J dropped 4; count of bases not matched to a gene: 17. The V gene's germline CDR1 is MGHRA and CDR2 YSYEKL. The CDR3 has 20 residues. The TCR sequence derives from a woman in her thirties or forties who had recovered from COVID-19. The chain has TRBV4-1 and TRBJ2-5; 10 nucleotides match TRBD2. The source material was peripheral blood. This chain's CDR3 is CASSQEDGPLAGAVRETQYF. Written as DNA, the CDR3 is TGCGCCAGCAGCCAAGAGGATGGTCCCCTAGCGGGGGCGGTACGAGAGACCCAGTACTTC.